This T cell receptor beta chain came from a study of blood T cell repertoires in COVID-19. Background on the study: Sites in the United States, Italy and Spain provided acute and convalescent COVID-19 samples. T cells, B-cell-depleted T cells, or PBMCs provided the cDNA or gDNA that served as material.

V lost 1 base, J lost 7 bases, and 4 bases stayed unmatched. The CDR3 is made up of 13 amino acids. From germline, CDR1 is SGHDT and CDR2 YYEEEE. Notes on this clone: Other DNA sequences within the sample encode an identical CDR3.

Original analysis: The authors estimated nucleated cell counts from reference gene primer amplification. TCRdb's table, derived via immunoSEQ multiplex PCR, lists solely in-frame clones and lacks some. From that table come the V and J calls and clone size; the DNA was used to work out D and trimming. The sample has more than 140,000 clones, around 88% seen once. The sequence was collected from a woman between 55 and 75 years old with acute or convalescent COVID-19. The chain couples TRBV5-6 to TRBJ1-2, with 7 bases fitting TRBD1. The sequenced sample consisted of peripheral blood. CDR3 nucleotide sequence: TGTGCCAGCAGCTTGAGACAGGGAGGTGGCTACACCTTC. It translates to CASSLRQGGGYTF.